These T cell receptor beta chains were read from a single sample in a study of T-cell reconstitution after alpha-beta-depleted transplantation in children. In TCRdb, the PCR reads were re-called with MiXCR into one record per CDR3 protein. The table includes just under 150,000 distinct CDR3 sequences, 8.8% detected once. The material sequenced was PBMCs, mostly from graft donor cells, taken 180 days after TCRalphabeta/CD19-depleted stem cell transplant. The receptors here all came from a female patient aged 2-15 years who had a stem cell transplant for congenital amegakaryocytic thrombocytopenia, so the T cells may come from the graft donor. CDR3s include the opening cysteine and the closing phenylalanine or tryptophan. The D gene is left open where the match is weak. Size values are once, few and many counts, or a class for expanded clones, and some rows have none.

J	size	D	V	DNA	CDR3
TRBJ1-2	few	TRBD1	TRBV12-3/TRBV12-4	TGTGCCAGCAGTTTAATTGGGGACAGGGGGCGTCGTGGCTACACCTTC	CASSLIGDRGRRGYTF
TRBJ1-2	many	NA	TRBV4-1	TGCGCCAGCAGCCACCCTGGGGGGGCTGCTAACTATGGCTACACCTTC	CASSHPGGAANYGYTF
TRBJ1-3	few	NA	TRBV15	TGTGCCACCAGCAGAGATCGGGTCTCCGGAAACACCATATATTTT	CATSRDRVSGNTIYF
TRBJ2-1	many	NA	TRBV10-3	TGTGCCATCAGTGAAAGGGACTCTACCAGTGAGCAGTTCTTC	CAISERDSTSEQFF
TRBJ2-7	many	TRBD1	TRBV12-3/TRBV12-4	TGTGCCAGCAGATCGACAGGGAGACCCTACGAGCAGTACTTC	CASRSTGRPYEQYF
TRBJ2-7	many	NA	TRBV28	TGTGCCAGCAGTTTCGGTCCTGACATTTCGCAGTACTTC	CASSFGPDISQYF
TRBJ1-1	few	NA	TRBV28	TGTGCCAGCAGCGGTCGGGACGGAGACCCTTTCAACACTGAAGCTTTCTTT	CASSGRDGDPFNTEAFF
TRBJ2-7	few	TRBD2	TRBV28	TGTGCCAGCGAAGGACTAGCGTCAAGCGACGAGCAGTACTTC	CASEGLASSDEQYF
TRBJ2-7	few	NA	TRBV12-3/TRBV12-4	TGTGCCAGCGCCAGGACCTACGAGCAGTACTTC	CASARTYEQYF
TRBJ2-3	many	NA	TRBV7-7	TGTGCCAGCAGCTTAGATTGGCGTCCGGGTGGAGATACGCAGTATTTT	CASSLDWRPGGDTQYF
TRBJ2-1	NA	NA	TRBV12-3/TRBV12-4	TGTGCCAGCACCTCTCGCAATGAGCAGTTCTTC	CASTSRNEQFF
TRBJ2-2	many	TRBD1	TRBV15	TGTGCCACCAGCAGAACCGGGACAGCGAACACCGGGGAGCTGTTTTTT	CATSRTGTANTGELFF
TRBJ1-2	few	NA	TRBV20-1	TGCAGTGCCGACTACGGACAGACCTATGGCTACACCTTC	CSADYGQTYGYTF
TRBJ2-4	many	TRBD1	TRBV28	TGTGCCAGCAGTTTGGGCTGGCTGACAGGGGTGGGCAAAAACATTCAGTACTTC	CASSLGWLTGVGKNIQYF
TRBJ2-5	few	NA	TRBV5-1	TGCGCCAGCAGCTTGGTCGCATTCGATGTCCTCACCCAAGAGACCCAGTACTTC	CASSLVAFDVLTQETQYF
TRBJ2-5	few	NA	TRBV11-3	TGTGCCAGCAGCGCCCGCGACAGTGGGCAAGAGACCCAGTACTTC	CASSARDSGQETQYF
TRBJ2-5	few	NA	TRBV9	TGTGCCAGCAGCGTAATGTCGGGAGAAGAGACCCAGTACTTC	CASSVMSGEETQYF
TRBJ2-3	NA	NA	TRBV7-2	TGTGCCAGCAGTCTAATGATATTCGCAGATACGCAGTATTTT	CASSLMIFADTQYF
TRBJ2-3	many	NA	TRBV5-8	TGTGCCAGCAGCTTGCGAGGGGACGGCACAGATACGCAGTATTTT	CASSLRGDGTDTQYF
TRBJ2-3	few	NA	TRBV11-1	TGTGCCAGCAGCTTTAGGGGGACGGATACAGATACGCAGTATTTT	CASSFRGTDTDTQYF
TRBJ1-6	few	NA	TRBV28	TGTGCCAGCGGAAAAGGGGGGAAGGGTAATTCACCCCTCCACTTT	CASGKGGKGNSPLHF
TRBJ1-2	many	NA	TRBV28	TGTGCCAGCAGCCTAAACTATGGCTACACCTTC	CASSLNYGYTF
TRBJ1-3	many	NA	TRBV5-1	TGCGCCAGCAGCTTGGACAACTCTGGAAACACCATATATTTT	CASSLDNSGNTIYF
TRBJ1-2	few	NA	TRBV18	TGTGCCAGCTCACTCATGGGTATAAACTATGGCTACACCTTC	CASSLMGINYGYTF
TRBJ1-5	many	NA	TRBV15	TGTGCCACCAGCAGAGCCAGGACCCCGGGGGGTCAGCCCCAGCATTTT	CATSRARTPGGQPQHF
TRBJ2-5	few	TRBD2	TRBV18	TGTGCCAGCTCACCAGGGACTAGCGGGAGTTTCCAAGAGACCCAGTACTTC	CASSPGTSGSFQETQYF
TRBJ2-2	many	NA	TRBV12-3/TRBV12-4	TGTGCCAGCAGGGGCCGGAGGGCCCACGGGGAGCTGTTTTTT	CASRGRRAHGELFF
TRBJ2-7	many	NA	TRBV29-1	TGCAGCGTTAACGACCTCTACGAGCAGTACTTC	CSVNDLYEQYF
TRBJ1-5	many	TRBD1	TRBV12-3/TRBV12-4	TGTGCCAGCAGTCAAGAACAGGGGCGCAATCAGCCCCAGCATTTT	CASSQEQGRNQPQHF
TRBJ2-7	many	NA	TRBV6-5	TGTGCCAGCAGTTACTCGGTCGTATTCCGCTCCGAGCAGTACTTC	CASSYSVVFRSEQYF
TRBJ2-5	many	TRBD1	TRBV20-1	TGCAGTGTGCAGGGACAGTTCCAAGAGACCCAGTACTTC	CSVQGQFQETQYF
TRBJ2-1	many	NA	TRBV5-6	TGTGCCAGCAGCCGGTGGGGGCCTAGGCACACTGAGCAGTTCTTC	CASSRWGPRHTEQFF
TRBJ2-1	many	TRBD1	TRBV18	TGTGCCAGCTCACGGAGGGACAGGGGGAATGAGCAGTTCTTC	CASSRRDRGNEQFF
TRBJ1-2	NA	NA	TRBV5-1	TGCGCCAGCAGCGCTGACAGCTATGGCTACACCTTC	CASSADSYGYTF
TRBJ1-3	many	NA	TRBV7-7	TGTGCCAGCAGCCCCGGGGGAAACACCATATATTTT	CASSPGGNTIYF
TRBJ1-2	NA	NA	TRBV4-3	TGCGCCAGCAGCCAAGGCCCCGGGACCTTCTATGGCTACACCTTC	CASSQGPGTFYGYTF
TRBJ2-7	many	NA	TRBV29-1	TGCAGCGTTGCCGCAAATTCCTACGAGCAGTACTTC	CSVAANSYEQYF
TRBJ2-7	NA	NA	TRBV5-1	TGCGCCAGCAGCTTGGTACCTACAAGCGGTAGCTCCTACGAGCAGTACTTC	CASSLVPTSGSSYEQYF
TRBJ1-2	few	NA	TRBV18	TGTGCCAGCTCACCCGGGACAAAGAGCGGCTACACCTTC	CASSPGTKSGYTF
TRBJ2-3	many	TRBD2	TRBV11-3	TGTGCCAGCAGCCCTACTAGCGGGAGTACAGATACGCAGTATTTT	CASSPTSGSTDTQYF
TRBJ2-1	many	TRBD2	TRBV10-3	TGTGCCTCTCATTCCGGGACTAGCGCAAATGAGCAGTTCTTC	CASHSGTSANEQFF
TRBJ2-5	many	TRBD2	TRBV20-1	TGCAGTGCTACCCTAGCGGGTCAAGAGACCCAGTACTTC	CSATLAGQETQYF
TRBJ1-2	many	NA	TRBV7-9	TGTGCCAGCAGCCCTGCCGGGGTAAGGGGCTACACCTTC	CASSPAGVRGYTF
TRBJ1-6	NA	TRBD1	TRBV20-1	TGCAGTGCTAGAGATTTTGGGACAGGTCAATATCATTCACCCCTCCACTTT	CSARDFGTGQYHSPLHF
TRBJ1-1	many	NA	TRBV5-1	TGCGCCAGCAGCTTGGTTTCGGGGACTGAAGCTTTCTTT	CASSLVSGTEAFF